This T cell receptor (beta chain) was identified in a study of T cells in Graves' hyperthyroidism and ophthalmopathy. Over 18 months, lack of ophthalmopathy progression marked Graves' hyperthyroidism as stable. With respect to this clonotype: As yet, its antigen is unknown.

General study findings and limits: Blood samples included most of the expanded thyroid clonotypes exceeding 0.001.

Amplification of TCR beta CDR3 regions was performed using RNA transcripts as template. The study used the HTBI primer set for a first-round RT-PCR of the TCR CDR3. A single record per CDR3 protein comes from TCRdb applying MiXCR to the multiplex PCR reads. The sample shows 300,000 to 400,000 distinct CDR3 sequences, roughly 13% of them seen only once. The CDR3 covers 13 residues. V gave up 1 base and J gave up 3 bases, with 7 bases separating them. Germline V CDR1 and CDR2: SGHRS, YFSETQ. V gene TRBV5-1 combines with J gene TRBJ2-5, with D uncertain. The specimen was blood. The clonotype originates from a woman aged 25 to 39 with Graves' hyperthyroidism. The CDR3: CASSLIAKETQYF. In DNA form, the CDR3 reads TGCGCCAGCAGCTTGATAGCAAAAGAGACCCAGTACTTC.